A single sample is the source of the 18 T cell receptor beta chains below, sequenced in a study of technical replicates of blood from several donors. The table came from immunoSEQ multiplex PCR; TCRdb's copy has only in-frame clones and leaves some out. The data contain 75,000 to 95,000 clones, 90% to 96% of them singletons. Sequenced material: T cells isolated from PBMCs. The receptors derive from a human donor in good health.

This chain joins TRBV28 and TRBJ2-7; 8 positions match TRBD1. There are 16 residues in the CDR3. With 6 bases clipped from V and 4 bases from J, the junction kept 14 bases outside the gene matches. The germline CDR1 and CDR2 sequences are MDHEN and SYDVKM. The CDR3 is CASSNRGVGRRYEQYF. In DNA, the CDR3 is TGTGCCAGCAGCAACAGGGGGGTCGGTAGACGGTACGAGCAGTACTTC.

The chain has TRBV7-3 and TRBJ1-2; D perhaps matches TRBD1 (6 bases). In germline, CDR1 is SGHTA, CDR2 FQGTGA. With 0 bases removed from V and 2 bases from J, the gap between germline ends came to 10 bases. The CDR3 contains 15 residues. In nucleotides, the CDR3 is TGTGCCAGCAGCTTAACGTCACAGGGCAACTATGGCTACACCTTC. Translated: CASSLTSQGNYGYTF.

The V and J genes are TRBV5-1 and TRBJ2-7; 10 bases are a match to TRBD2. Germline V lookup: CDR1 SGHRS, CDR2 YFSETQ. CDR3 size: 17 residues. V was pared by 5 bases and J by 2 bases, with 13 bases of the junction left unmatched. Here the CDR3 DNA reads TGCGCCAGCAGGCGCTTTAGCGGGAGGCCCCTTCCCTACGAGCAGTACTTC. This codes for CASRRFSGRPLPYEQYF.

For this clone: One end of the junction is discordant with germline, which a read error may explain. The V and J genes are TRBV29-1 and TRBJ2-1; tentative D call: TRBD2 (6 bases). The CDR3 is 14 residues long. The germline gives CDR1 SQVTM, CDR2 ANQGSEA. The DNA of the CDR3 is TGCAGCATTGACCAGACTAGGTCTTACAATGAGCAGTTCTTC. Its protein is CSIDQTRSYNEQFF.

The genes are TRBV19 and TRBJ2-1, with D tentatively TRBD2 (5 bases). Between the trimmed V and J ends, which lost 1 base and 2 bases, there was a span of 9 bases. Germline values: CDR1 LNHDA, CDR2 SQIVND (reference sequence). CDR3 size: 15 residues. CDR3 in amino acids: CASSIAPGAYNEQFF. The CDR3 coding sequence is TGTGCCAGTAGTATAGCCCCCGGGGCCTACAATGAGCAGTTCTTC. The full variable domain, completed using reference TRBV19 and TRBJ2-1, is DGGITQSPKYLFRKEGQNVTLSCEQNLNHDAMYWYRQDPGQGLRLIYYSQIVNDFQKGDIAEGYSVSREKKESFPLTVTSAQKNPTAFYLCASSIAPGAYNEQFFGPGTRLTVL.

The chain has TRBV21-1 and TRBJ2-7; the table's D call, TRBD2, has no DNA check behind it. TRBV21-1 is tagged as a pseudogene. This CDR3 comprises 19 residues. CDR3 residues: CASSLPRASGGPKIYEQYF. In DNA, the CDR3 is TGTGCCAGCAGTCTCCCCCGGGCTAGCGGGGGGCCCAAGATCTACGAGCAGTACTTC.

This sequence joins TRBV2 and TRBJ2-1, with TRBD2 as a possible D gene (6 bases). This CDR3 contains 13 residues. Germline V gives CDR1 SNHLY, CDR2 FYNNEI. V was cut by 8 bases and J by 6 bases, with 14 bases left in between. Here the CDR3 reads CASSTSFFNEQFF. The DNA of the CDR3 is TGTGCCAGCTCGACTAGTTTTTTCAATGAGCAGTTCTTC.

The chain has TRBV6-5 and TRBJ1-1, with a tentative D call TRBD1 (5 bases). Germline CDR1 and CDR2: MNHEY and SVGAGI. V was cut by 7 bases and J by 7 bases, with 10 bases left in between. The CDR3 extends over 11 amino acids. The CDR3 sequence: CASKRGDEAFF. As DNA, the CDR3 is TGTGCCAGCAAAAGGGGTGATGAAGCTTTCTTT.

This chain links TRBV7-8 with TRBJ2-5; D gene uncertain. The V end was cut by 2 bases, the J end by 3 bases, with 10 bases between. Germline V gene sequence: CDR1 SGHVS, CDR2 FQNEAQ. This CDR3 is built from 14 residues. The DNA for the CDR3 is TGTGCCAGCAGCTTACACGCGGCTAAAGAGACCCAGTACTTC. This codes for CASSLHAAKETQYF.

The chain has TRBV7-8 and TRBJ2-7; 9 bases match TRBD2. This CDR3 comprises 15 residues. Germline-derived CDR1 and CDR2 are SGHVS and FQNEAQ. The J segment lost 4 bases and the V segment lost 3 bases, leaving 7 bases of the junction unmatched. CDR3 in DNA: TGTGCCAGCAGCTTGGGGGCGGGAGGGGGGTACGAGCAGTACTTC. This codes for CASSLGAGGGYEQYF.

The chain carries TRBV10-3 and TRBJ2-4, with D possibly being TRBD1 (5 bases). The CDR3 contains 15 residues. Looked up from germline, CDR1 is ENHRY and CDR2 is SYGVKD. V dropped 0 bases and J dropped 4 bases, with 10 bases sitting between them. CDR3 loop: CAISESTGTKNIQYF. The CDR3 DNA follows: TGTGCCATCAGTGAGTCCACAGGCACTAAAAACATTCAGTACTTC.

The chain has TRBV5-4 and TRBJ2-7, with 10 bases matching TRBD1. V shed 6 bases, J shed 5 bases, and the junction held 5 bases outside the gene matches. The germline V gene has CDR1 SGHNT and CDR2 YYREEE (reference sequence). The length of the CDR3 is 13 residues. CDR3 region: CASTTGQGNEQYF. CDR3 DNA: TGTGCCAGCACCACGGGACAGGGGAACGAGCAGTACTTC.

DNA of the CDR3: TGTGCCAGCACCTTTCAGGGAAGGACCGGGGAGCTGTTTTTT. Its translation: CASTFQGRTGELFF. The chain links TRBV13 to TRBJ2-2; maybe TRBD1 (5 bases). The CDR3 is made up of 14 amino acids. V was shortened by 7 bases and J by 5 bases, with 14 bases between the two germline ends. CDR1 PRHDT and CDR2 FYEKMQ come from the germline V gene (reference sequence).

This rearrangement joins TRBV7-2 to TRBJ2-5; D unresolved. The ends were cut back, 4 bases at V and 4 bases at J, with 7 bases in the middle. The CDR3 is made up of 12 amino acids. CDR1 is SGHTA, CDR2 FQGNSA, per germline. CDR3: CASSYASETQYF. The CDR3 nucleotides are TGTGCCAGCAGCTACGCGTCAGAGACCCAGTACTTC.

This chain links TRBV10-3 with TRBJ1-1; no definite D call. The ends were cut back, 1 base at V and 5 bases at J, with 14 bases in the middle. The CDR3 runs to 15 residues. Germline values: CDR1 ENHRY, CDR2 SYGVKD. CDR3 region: CAISEYEARWTEAFF. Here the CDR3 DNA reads TGTGCCATCAGTGAGTACGAGGCGAGGTGGACTGAAGCTTTCTTT.

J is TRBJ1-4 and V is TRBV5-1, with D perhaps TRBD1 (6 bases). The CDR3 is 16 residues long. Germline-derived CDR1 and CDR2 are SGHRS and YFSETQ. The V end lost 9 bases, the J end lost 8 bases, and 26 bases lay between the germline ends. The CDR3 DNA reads TGCGCCACCCTCTTACAATACAGGGTGGTGGGGGAAAAACTGTTTTTT. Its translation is CATLLQYRVVGEKLFF.

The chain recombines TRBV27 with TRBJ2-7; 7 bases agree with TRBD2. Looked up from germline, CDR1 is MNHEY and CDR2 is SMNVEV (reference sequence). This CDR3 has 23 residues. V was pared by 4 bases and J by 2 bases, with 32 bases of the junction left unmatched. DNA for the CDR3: TGTGCCAGCAGTTCCTCATGGGACCTACGTGGTGCCATGCTAGCGGCATTTCCCTACGAGCAGTACTTC. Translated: CASSSSWDLRGAMLAAFPYEQYF.

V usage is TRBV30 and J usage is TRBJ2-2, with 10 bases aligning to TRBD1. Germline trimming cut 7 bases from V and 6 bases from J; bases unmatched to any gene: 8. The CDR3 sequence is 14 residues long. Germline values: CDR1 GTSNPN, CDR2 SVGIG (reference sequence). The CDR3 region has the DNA TGTGCCTCCGAAACGACAGGGGGCGCCGGGGAGCTGTTTTTT. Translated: CASETTGGAGELFF.